These T cell receptor beta chains were read from a single sample in a study of blood T cells in healthy people across ages. MiXCR was run by TCRdb on the 5' RACE reads, yielding one entry per CDR3 protein. Here the sample spans some 800,000 distinct CDR3 sequences, more than 20% being singletons. Another study also made use of these data, one on T cells of mothers and their children.

The material sequenced was blood. The receptors were sampled from a boy aged 5 to 17 in good health. CDR3s include the opening cysteine and the closing phenylalanine or tryptophan. The order of the fields is V gene, CDR3 length, J gene, clone size, D gene, CDR3 DNA, CDR3 protein. A D gene is named only where the DNA matches it firmly. Size is omitted from some rows. Given values are once, few, many or a class for expanded clones.

V: TRBV7-8
length: 11
J: TRBJ2-5
size: .
D: .
DNA: TGTGCCAGCATCCGAGGGGAGACCCAGTACTTC
CDR3: CASIRGETQYF

V: TRBV4-3
length: 15
J: TRBJ2-3
size: few
D: .
DNA: TGCGCCAGCAGCCAAGAATCCAGGAGCACAGATACGCAGTATTTT
CDR3: CASSQESRSTDTQYF

V: TRBV7-6
length: 18
J: TRBJ2-4
size: few
D: .
DNA: TGTGCCAGCAGCTTAGAGGGGCGGGGGCAACCGGCCAAAAACATTCAGTACTTC
CDR3: CASSLEGRGQPAKNIQYF

V: TRBV20-1
length: 15
J: TRBJ2-7
size: few
D: TRBD2
DNA: TGCAGTGCTAGACAAACTAGCGGGAGTCCCTACGAGCAGTACTTC
CDR3: CSARQTSGSPYEQYF

V: TRBV3-1
length: 13
J: TRBJ1-2
size: .
D: .
DNA: TGTGCCAGCAGCCCCACGACCGGCTATGGCTACACCTTC
CDR3: CASSPTTGYGYTF

V: TRBV2
length: 16
J: TRBJ1-3
size: .
D: TRBD1
DNA: TGTGCCAGCAGTTTCGGGACAGGCCTCTCTGGAAACACCATATATTTT
CDR3: CASSFGTGLSGNTIYF

V: TRBV12-3/TRBV12-4
length: 17
J: TRBJ2-2
size: .
D: TRBD1
DNA: TGTGCCAGCAAATACCGACAGGGTACAACGAACACCGGGGAGCTGTTTTTT
CDR3: CASKYRQGTTNTGELFF

V: TRBV29-1
length: 14
J: TRBJ2-7
size: few
D: TRBD2
DNA: TGCAGCGCTGGGACTAGCGGGGGAGGCTACGAGCAGTACTTC
CDR3: CSAGTSGGGYEQYF

V: TRBV16
length: 14
J: TRBJ2-7
size: few
D: .
DNA: TGTGCCAGCAGCCAATCGGACAGATTCTACGAGCAGTACTTC
CDR3: CASSQSDRFYEQYF

V: TRBV6-2/TRBV6-3
length: 17
J: TRBJ2-3
size: few
D: .
DNA: TGTGCCAGCAGTTACTCGATCAACCGGGACCTCACAGATACGCAGTATTTT
CDR3: CASSYSINRDLTDTQYF

V: TRBV6-5
length: 17
J: TRBJ2-7
size: few
D: TRBD2
DNA: TGTGCCAGCAGTTACCGCGGACTAGCGGGATGGTCCTACGAGCAGTACTTC
CDR3: CASSYRGLAGWSYEQYF

V: TRBV9
length: 15
J: TRBJ2-7
size: .
D: .
DNA: TGTGCCAGCAGCGTAGGGGCAGGTTATACATACGAGCAGTACTTC
CDR3: CASSVGAGYTYEQYF

V: TRBV7-2
length: 16
J: TRBJ2-7
size: few
D: .
DNA: TGTGCCAGCAGCTTATTTTGGGACCCAAGCTCCTACGAGCAGTACTTC
CDR3: CASSLFWDPSSYEQYF

V: TRBV6-5
length: 13
J: TRBJ1-2
size: few
D: .
DNA: TGTGCCAGCATGTCAAGGGGTTTCGATGGCTACACCTTC
CDR3: CASMSRGFDGYTF

V: TRBV28
length: 12
J: TRBJ2-1
size: .
D: .
DNA: TGTGCCAGCATCGCTTCTTACAATGAGCAGTTCTTC
CDR3: CASIASYNEQFF

V: TRBV25-1
length: 12
J: TRBJ2-7
size: .
D: .
DNA: TGTGCCAGCAGTGACAGATCCTACGAGCAGTACTTC
CDR3: CASSDRSYEQYF

V: TRBV7-9
length: 13
J: TRBJ2-7
size: .
D: .
DNA: TGTGCCAGCAGCTCTTCCACCGCCTGGGAGCAGTACTTC
CDR3: CASSSSTAWEQYF

V: TRBV29-1
length: 14
J: TRBJ1-5
size: .
D: TRBD1
DNA: TGCAGCGTTCAGACAGGGGATAGCAATCAGCCCCAGCATTTT
CDR3: CSVQTGDSNQPQHF

V: TRBV12-3/TRBV12-4
length: 14
J: TRBJ1-1
size: .
D: .
DNA: TGTGCCAGCATTCGGGACACACTGGTGGGTGAAGCTTTCTTT
CDR3: CASIRDTLVGEAFF

V: TRBV5-1
length: 16
J: TRBJ2-1
size: .
D: .
DNA: TGCGCCAGCAGCTCCAGGCCCGGGGGTAGTGACAATGAGCAGTTCTTC
CDR3: CASSSRPGGSDNEQFF

V: TRBV28
length: 17
J: TRBJ2-7
size: .
D: .
DNA: TGTGCCAGCAGTTTACCTATACCGGGGACCCAATACTACGAGCAGTACTTC
CDR3: CASSLPIPGTQYYEQYF

V: TRBV11-1
length: 15
J: TRBJ2-5
size: few
D: .
DNA: TGTGCCAGCAGCTCCGACGAGGCCCACCAAGAGACCCAGTACTTC
CDR3: CASSSDEAHQETQYF

V: TRBV20-1
length: 15
J: TRBJ2-2
size: .
D: TRBD2
DNA: TGCAGTGTTAGGACTAGCACCCTTGACACCGGGGAGCTGTTTTTT
CDR3: CSVRTSTLDTGELFF

V: TRBV5-1
length: 14
J: TRBJ2-5
size: .
D: TRBD1
DNA: TGCGCCAGCAGCTTACAGGGGGTGTTGGAGACCCAGTACTTC
CDR3: CASSLQGVLETQYF